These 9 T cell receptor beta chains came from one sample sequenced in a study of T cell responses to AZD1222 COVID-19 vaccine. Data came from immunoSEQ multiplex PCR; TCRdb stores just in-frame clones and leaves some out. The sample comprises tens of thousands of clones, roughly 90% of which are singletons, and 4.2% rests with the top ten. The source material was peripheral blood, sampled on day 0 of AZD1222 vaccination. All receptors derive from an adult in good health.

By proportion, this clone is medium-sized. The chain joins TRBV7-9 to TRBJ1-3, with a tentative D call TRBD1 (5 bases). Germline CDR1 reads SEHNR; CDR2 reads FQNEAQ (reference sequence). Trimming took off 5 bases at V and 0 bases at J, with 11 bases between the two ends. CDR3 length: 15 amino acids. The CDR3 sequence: CASSRGPISGNTIYF. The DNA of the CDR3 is TGTGCCAGCAGCAGGGGACCGATCTCTGGAAACACCATATATTTT.

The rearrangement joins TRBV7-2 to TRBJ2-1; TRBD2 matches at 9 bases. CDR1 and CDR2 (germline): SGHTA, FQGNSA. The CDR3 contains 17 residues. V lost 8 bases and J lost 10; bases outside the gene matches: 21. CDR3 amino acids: CASGIRRGREGLKEQFF. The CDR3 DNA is TGTGCCAGCGGGATCAGGAGAGGGCGGGAGGGTTTAAAAGAGCAGTTCTTC.

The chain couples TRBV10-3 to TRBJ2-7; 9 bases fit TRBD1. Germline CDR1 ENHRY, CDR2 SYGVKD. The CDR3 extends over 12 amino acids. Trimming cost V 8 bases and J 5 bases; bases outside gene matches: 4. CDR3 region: CAIGGQGDEQYF. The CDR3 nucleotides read TGTGCCATCGGGGGACAGGGTGACGAGCAGTACTTC.

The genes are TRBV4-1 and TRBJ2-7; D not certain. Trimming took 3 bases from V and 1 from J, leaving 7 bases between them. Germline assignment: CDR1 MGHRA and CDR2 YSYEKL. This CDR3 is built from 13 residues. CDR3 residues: CASSHVGSYEQYF. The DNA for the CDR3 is TGCGCCAGCAGCCACGTGGGTTCCTACGAGCAGTACTTC.

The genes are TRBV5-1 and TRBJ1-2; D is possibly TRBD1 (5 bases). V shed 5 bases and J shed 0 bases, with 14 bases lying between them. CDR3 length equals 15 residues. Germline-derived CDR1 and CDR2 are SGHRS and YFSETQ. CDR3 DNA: TGCGCCAGCAGGGCAGGCGCAGGGACTAACTATGGCTACACCTTC. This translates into CASRAGAGTNYGYTF.

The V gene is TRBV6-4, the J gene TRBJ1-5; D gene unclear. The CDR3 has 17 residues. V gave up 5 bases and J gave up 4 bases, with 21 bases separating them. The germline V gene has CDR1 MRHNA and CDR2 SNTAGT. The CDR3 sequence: CASSHDERPEKNQPQHF. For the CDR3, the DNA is TGTGCCAGCAGTCATGACGAGCGCCCAGAGAAGAATCAGCCCCAGCATTTT.

The CDR3 is CASSTRDRGLTGAFF. In nucleotides, the CDR3 is TGTGCCAGTAGCACTCGGGACAGGGGGCTTACCGGAGCTTTCTTT. This sequence joins TRBV19 and TRBJ1-1; TRBD1 matches at 12 bases. The junction had 12 bases not matched to a gene; V was cut back by 6 bases and J by 10 bases. CDR1 is LNHDA and CDR2 is SQIVND in the germline V gene (reference sequence). The CDR3 sequence is 15 residues long.

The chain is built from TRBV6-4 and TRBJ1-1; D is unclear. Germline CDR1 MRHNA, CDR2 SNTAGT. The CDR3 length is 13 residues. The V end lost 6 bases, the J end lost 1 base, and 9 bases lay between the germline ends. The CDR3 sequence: CASSQSKNTEAFF. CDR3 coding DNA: TGTGCCAGCAGCCAAAGTAAGAACACTGAAGCTTTCTTT.

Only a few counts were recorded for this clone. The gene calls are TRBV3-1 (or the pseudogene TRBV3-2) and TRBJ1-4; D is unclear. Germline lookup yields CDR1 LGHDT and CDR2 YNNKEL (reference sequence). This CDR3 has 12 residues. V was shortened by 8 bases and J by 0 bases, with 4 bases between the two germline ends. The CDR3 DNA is TGTGCCAGCTCGACAACTAATGAAAAACTGTTTTTT. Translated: CASSTTNEKLFF.